The 8 T cell receptor beta chains listed next were all sequenced from one sample in a study of neurological immune-mediated disorders. TCRdb passed the 5' RACE reads through MiXCR, listing each CDR3 protein once. The profile covers around 80,000 distinct CDR3 sequences, with over 9% appearing a single time and about 2% taken by the ten largest. The sample taken for sequencing was PBMCs. These TCRs come from a man aged 35-49 years in good health.

This clonotype was counted a few times. The V call is TRBV9, the J call TRBJ2-5, with 7 bases lining up with TRBD2. Looked up from germline, CDR1 is SGDLS and CDR2 is YYNGEE. This CDR3 has 14 residues. The J segment lost 5 bases and the V segment lost 2 bases, leaving 6 bases of the junction unmatched. DNA of the CDR3: TGTGCCAGCAGCGTCGAGACTAGCCGGGAGACCCAGTACTTC. Translating gives CASSVETSRETQYF.

This clonotype has only a few counts. The chain uses TRBV29-1 and TRBJ1-2; weak D call: TRBD1 (6 bases). The V end lost 3 bases, the J end lost 8 bases, and 13 bases lay between the germline ends. Germline CDR1 and CDR2: SQVTM and ANQGSEA. The CDR3 has 12 amino acids. The DNA for the CDR3 is TGCAGCGTTGAGACAGGCCCCGGAGGCTACACCTTC. It specifies CSVETGPGGYTF.

This clonotype has only a few counts. J is TRBJ2-7 and V is TRBV11-2; 8 nucleotides align to TRBD2. The germline gives CDR1 SGHAT, CDR2 FQNNGV. The CDR3 consists of 21 residues. Trimming cost V 6 bases and J 0 bases; bases outside gene matches: 25. In DNA, the CDR3 is TGTGCCAGCAGGCCTCAGCCCGGCCGGCGGGGGGATCCCAGGAGCTCCTACGAGCAGTACTTC. Residues: CASRPQPGRRGDPRSSYEQYF.

This clonotype occurred many times. This chain joins TRBV7-3 and TRBJ1-1; D is perhaps TRBD1 (5 bases). In germline, CDR1 is SGHTA, CDR2 FQGTGA. The CDR3 is made up of 15 amino acids. Trimming took 8 bases from V and 1 from J, leaving 17 bases between them. In DNA form, the CDR3 reads TGTGCCAGCGCTCTTTCCGGGGCGAAGAACACTGAAGCTTTCTTT. It is translated as CASALSGAKNTEAFF.

This clonotype came up many times. The chain has TRBV20-1 and TRBJ2-3; 10 nucleotides align to TRBD1. Looked up from germline, CDR1 is DFQATT and CDR2 is SNEGSKA (reference sequence). This CDR3 region has 14 residues. Losses at the gene ends were 6 bases for V and 5 bases for J; bases not matched to a gene: 8. CDR3 bases: TGCAGTGCCCGGGGACAGGGGAGGGGAGATACGCAGTATTTT. Its translation: CSARGQGRGDTQYF.

The rearrangement uses TRBV15 and TRBJ2-3; D is possibly TRBD2 (6 bases). There are 16 residues in the CDR3. CDR1 and CDR2 from the germline V gene are LNHNV and YYDKDF (reference sequence). The V end was cut by 0 bases, the J end by 1 base, with 11 bases between. This CDR3 reads CATSRELGGRTDTQYF. The CDR3 DNA reads as TGTGCCACCAGCAGAGAGTTGGGGGGTCGCACAGATACGCAGTATTTT.

Concerning this clonotype: The germline gene is not matched at one end of the junction; a read error may be the cause. The chain couples TRBV11-2 to TRBJ2-3, with D tentatively TRBD2 (6 bases). The CDR3 sequence is 15 residues long. Germline V gene lookup returns CDR1 SGHAT and CDR2 FQNNGV. DNA for the CDR3: TGTGCCAGCAGCTTAGTCCCAACTAGCACAGATACGCGGTATTTT. This codes for CASSLVPTSTDTRYF.

This clonotype was seen many times. The chain links TRBV7-3 to TRBJ2-7; D is undetermined. Trimming stripped 2 bases from V and 2 bases from J, with 19 bases between. The CDR3 is 17 amino acids. Germline V gives CDR1 SGHTA, CDR2 FQGTGA. This CDR3 is CASSLRFSVSGAYEQYF. Here the CDR3 DNA reads TGTGCCAGCAGCTTACGCTTTTCAGTGTCGGGTGCCTACGAGCAGTACTTC.